This T cell receptor beta chain comes out of a study of cytomegalovirus exposure and HLA in healthy donors. Overall study: Inside one of the first data releases sat around 80 million unique TCRs taken from HLA-typed donors.

The CDR3 contains 14 residues. CDR1 and CDR2 from the germline V gene are SGHKS and YYEKEE (reference sequence). With 1 base removed from V and 7 bases from J, the gap between germline ends came to 12 bases. PCR employed 60 Vbeta and 13 Jbeta primers. As processed by the authors: Later work found around 72 million unique TCR beta chains, with 10 million to 14 million shared. Profiled with immunoSEQ multiplex PCR; TCRdb holds only in-frame clones, not every one. The V and J calls and clone size were taken over from that table, and D and trimming were inferred from the DNA. The table records approximately 140,000 clones, around 78% of them present only once. General study points: It was about 150 TCR beta chains that were listed as cytomegalovirus-associated.

With regard to this clone: As yet, its antigen is unknown.

The gene calls are TRBV5-5 and TRBJ1-5; D gene uncertain. This TCR derives from a woman aged 45-65 years in good health and CMV-seronegative. Sequencing was done on a sample of PBMCs. CDR3 amino acids: CASSLNGGYQPQHF. CDR3 coding DNA: TGTGCCAGCAGCTTGAACGGAGGATACCAGCCCCAGCATTTT.